This T cell receptor beta chain appears in the sequencing data of a study of T cells in Graves' hyperthyroidism and ophthalmopathy. Across the study: Specimen type is peripheral blood, collected at initial diagnosis prior to any treatment. Regarding the study as a whole: The model forecast ophthalmopathy, anticipating it by a median approximately 6.2 months before onset. Expanded thyroid clonotypes (above 0.001) were mostly also found in blood.

With V trimmed by 4 bases and J by 0 bases, 5 bases remained unmatched. The CDR3 covers 15 residues. Germline V lookup: CDR1 SGHNT, CDR2 YYREEE (reference sequence). At least ten counts were recorded for this clonotype. The antigen remains unidentified. TCR beta CDR3 regions were amplified from RNA. With the HTBI primer set, the TCR CDR3 went through a first round of RT-PCR. TCRdb re-analysed the multiplex PCR reads in MiXCR, keeping a single row per CDR3 protein. Of about 110,000 distinct CDR3 sequences in the sample, 15% to 20% were seen once. The gene calls are TRBV5-4 and TRBJ1-1, with 8 bases lining up with TRBD1. The sample consisted of blood. This clonotype was sampled from a woman in her 50s with Graves' hyperthyroidism. The CDR3 DNA sequence: TGTGCCAGCAGCAGGGACAGGAAAATGAACACTGAAGCTTTCTTT. Amino acid sequence: CASSRDRKMNTEAFF.